This T cell receptor (beta chain) was sequenced for a study of T cell repertoires and HLA-DP antigens. Findings and caveats of the study: Responder cells were total CD4+ cells with a HeLa antigen-presenting system. Previously undetected clones averaged approximately 34% and 48% against the two alleles respectively.

Untouched CD4+ T cells were isolated by negative selection, averaging about 98% purity. Remarks on this clone: Its antigen is currently unknown.

Assay used: immunoSEQ multiplex PCR; TCRdb lists only in-frame clones, some missing. The top ten hold 1.7% of the sample, which has some 89,000 clones, approximately 86% seen once. The sample consisted of CD4+ T cells from PBMCs. The TCR sequence derives from a man between 45 and 60 years old in good health and CMV-seronegative.

The CDR3 bases are TGTGCCAGCTCCCGCGGACAGAGTTCCTCCTACGAGCAGTACTTC. It codes for CASSRGQSSSYEQYF. The chain has TRBV18 and TRBJ2-7, with D perhaps matching TRBD1 (6 bases). Germline assignment: CDR1 KGHSH and CDR2 LQKENI. CDR3 length: 15 residues. V gave up 6 bases and J gave up 0 bases, with 15 bases separating them.